This paragraph covers one TCR beta chain sequence. The data were obtained in a study of blood T cell repertoires in COVID-19. For the study at large: Sites across the United States, Italy and Spain contributed samples from acute and convalescent COVID-19. Sample material is recorded as cDNA or gDNA derived from T cells, B-cell-depleted T cells, or PBMCs.

Under the authors' procedure: The assay estimated nucleated cells by amplifying reference gene primers. The assay was immunoSEQ multiplex PCR, and TCRdb's table has in-frame clones only and misses some. V, J and clone size are those of that table, while D and trimming were read from the DNA. The sample has hundreds of thousands of clones, 65% to 90% seen once. Material: peripheral blood. The clonotype comes from a woman aged 80 or older with active or convalescent COVID-19.

In nucleotides, the CDR3 is TGTGCCAGCACCAGCTCTGGAAACACCATATATTTT. Protein: CASTSSGNTIYF. The rearrangement uses TRBV19 and TRBJ1-3; D gene unclear. Trimming cost V 9 bases and J 0 bases, with 6 bases left between them. CDR1 and CDR2 from the germline V gene are LNHDA and SQIVND (reference sequence). This CDR3 is built from 12 residues.